The 7 T cell receptor beta chains in this list originate from one sample, sequenced in a study of T cells in Graves' hyperthyroidism and ophthalmopathy. Researchers took RNA transcripts and amplified the TCR beta CDR3 regions from them. Researchers ran a first-round RT-PCR on the TCR CDR3 using the HTBI primer set. Using its own MiXCR run on the multiplex PCR reads, TCRdb lists one record per CDR3 protein. The sample carries a few hundred thousand distinct CDR3 sequences, around 20% recorded once. Sequences were obtained from blood. These receptor sequences come from a young man with Graves' hyperthyroidism.

This clonotype was seen a handful of times. The CDR3 DNA reads as TGTGCCAGCAGGGGTGAGGGGGAAGAGACCCAGTACTTC. Amino acid sequence: CASRGEGEETQYF. The chain couples TRBV28 to TRBJ2-5; possible D gene TRBD1, 6 bases. The CDR3 length is 13 residues. The V gene's germline CDR1 is MDHEN and CDR2 SYDVKM. V lost 6 bases and J 3 bases, leaving 11 bases between the germline ends.

Ten or more counts support this clonotype. This chain connects TRBV15 to TRBJ2-7; 7 bases map to TRBD1. Per the germline V gene, CDR1 is LNHNV and CDR2 is YYDKDF (reference sequence). The V segment lost 0 bases and the J segment 4 bases; nucleotides outside the gene matches: 3. This CDR3 has 14 residues. This CDR3 reads CATSRDEQGYEQYF. The CDR3 DNA follows: TGTGCCACCAGCAGAGATGAACAGGGGTACGAGCAGTACTTC.

The sample holds many counts of this clonotype. The CDR3 protein is CASSGFGSAYEQYF. For the CDR3, the DNA is TGTGCCAGCTCCGGGTTCGGCTCTGCCTACGAGCAGTACTTC. V gene TRBV12-3 or TRBV12-4 combines with J gene TRBJ2-7; no clear D gene. Trimming cost V 8 bases and J 2 bases, with 16 bases left between them. The CDR3 length is 14 residues.

The chain has TRBV6-1 and TRBJ1-2, with D unresolved. CDR1 is MNHNS, CDR2 SASEGT, per germline. Trimming removed 5 bases at V and 4 bases at J, with 20 bases between. The length of the CDR3 is 16 residues. The CDR3 coding sequence is TGTGCCAGCAGTCCCCCGGGCCTACATCTGATCTATGGCTACACCTTC. Its protein product is CASSPPGLHLIYGYTF.

The sample holds a few counts of this clonotype. The chain carries TRBV12-3 or TRBV12-4 and TRBJ1-1, with D unresolved. V was cut by 7 bases and J by 5 bases, with 14 bases left in between. The CDR3 spans 13 residues. The CDR3 region is CASTREGKTEAFF. Here the CDR3 DNA reads TGTGCCAGCACCCGAGAGGGTAAGACTGAAGCTTTCTTT.

This clonotype was picked up many times. The chain combines TRBV12-3 or TRBV12-4 with TRBJ2-7; 9 nucleotides align to TRBD1. Germline trimming cut 5 bases from V and 4 bases from J; bases unmatched to any gene: 6. This CDR3 spans 14 amino acids. The CDR3 is CASSRTGEWYEQYF. The CDR3 nucleotides are TGTGCCAGCAGTCGGACAGGGGAATGGTACGAGCAGTACTTC.

J is TRBJ1-3 and V is TRBV28, with D possibly TRBD1 on 5 matching bases. V lost 9 bases and J lost 0, with 15 bases in between. Germline assignment: CDR1 MDHEN and CDR2 SYDVKM. The CDR3 length is 15 residues. The CDR3 DNA sequence: TGTGCCAGTAGGGTTCGGGGCGACTCTGGAAACACCATATATTTT. As protein: CASRVRGDSGNTIYF.